This T cell receptor (beta chain) is from a study of CD8+ T cells in alopecia areata. Regarding the study as a whole: Scalp clonality dropped significantly under tofacitinib, as did expanded CD8+ top-100 clones.

This CDR3 spans 17 amino acids. Losses at the gene ends were 2 bases for V and 1 base for J; bases not matched to a gene: 5. Germline V gene data show CDR1 as MGHRA and CDR2 as YSYEKL. Treatment of the sample: oral pan-JAK inhibitor, 5-10 mg twice daily. TCR sequencing used cDNA made by reverse transcription of extracted RNA. The assay was immunoSEQ multiplex PCR, and TCRdb's table has in-frame clones only and misses some. The table shows 250,000 to 350,000 clones, with roughly 63% occurring only once. About this clone itself: Its antigen remains unidentified.

This chain joins TRBV4-1 and TRBJ2-5; 12 nucleotides agree with TRBD2. This clonotype originated in a human donor with alopecia areata. The material sequenced was CD4+ T cells sorted from blood, taken around week 54, from a patient treated with tofacitinib. Here the CDR3 DNA reads TGCGCCAGCAGCCAACCTACTAGCGGGGGGAGCCAAGAGACCCAGTACTTC. It specifies CASSQPTSGGSQETQYF.